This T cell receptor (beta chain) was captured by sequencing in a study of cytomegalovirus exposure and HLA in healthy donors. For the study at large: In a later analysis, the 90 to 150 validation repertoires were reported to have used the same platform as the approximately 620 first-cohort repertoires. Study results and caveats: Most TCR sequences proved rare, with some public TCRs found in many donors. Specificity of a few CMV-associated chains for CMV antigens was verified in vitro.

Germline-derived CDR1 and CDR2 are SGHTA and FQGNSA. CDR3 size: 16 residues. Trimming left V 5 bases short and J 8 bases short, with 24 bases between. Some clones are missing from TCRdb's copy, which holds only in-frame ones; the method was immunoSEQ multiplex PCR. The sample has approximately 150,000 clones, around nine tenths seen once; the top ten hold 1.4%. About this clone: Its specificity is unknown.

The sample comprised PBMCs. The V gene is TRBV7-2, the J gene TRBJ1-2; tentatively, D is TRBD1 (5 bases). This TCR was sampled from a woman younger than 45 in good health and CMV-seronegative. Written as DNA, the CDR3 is TGTGCCAGCAGCGTAAATATCGGGGCCCTACGGGAGGGCTACACCTTC. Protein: CASSVNIGALREGYTF. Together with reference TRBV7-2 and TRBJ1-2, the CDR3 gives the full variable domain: GAGVSQSPSNKVTEKGKDVELRCDPISGHTALYWYRQSLGQGLEFLIYFQGNSAPDKSGLPSDRFSAERTGGSVSTLTIQRTQQEDSAVYLCASSVNIGALREGYTFGSGTRLTVV.